Listed here are 2 T cell receptor beta chains from one sample, sequenced in a study of T cells expressing NK-cell markers. TCRdb re-called the 5' RACE reads, yielding one record per CDR3 amino acid sequence without DNA. The repertoire shows about 300,000 distinct CDR3 sequences; the top ten hold about 4.2%. Sequencing was carried out using blood T cells: a sorted CD56 or NKG2C T cell subset, CD4+ or CD8+ T cells, or bulk PBMC T cells (not recorded which). All receptors derive from a woman between 18 and 69 years old in good health.

The V call is TRBV11-2, the J call TRBJ2-2; the TRBD2 assignment by TCRdb is unverifiable without DNA. Germline CDR1 reads SGHAT; CDR2 reads FQNNGV. CDR3 length: 18 residues. CDR3 sequence: CASSLTSGGAGGTGELFF.

The genes are TRBV6-2 or TRBV6-3 and TRBJ2-3; TCRdb returns TRBD1, unconfirmable since there is no DNA. Germline lookup yields CDR1 MNHEY and CDR2 SVGEGT. The CDR3 has 14 amino acids. This chain's CDR3 is CASEPQGSPGTQYF.